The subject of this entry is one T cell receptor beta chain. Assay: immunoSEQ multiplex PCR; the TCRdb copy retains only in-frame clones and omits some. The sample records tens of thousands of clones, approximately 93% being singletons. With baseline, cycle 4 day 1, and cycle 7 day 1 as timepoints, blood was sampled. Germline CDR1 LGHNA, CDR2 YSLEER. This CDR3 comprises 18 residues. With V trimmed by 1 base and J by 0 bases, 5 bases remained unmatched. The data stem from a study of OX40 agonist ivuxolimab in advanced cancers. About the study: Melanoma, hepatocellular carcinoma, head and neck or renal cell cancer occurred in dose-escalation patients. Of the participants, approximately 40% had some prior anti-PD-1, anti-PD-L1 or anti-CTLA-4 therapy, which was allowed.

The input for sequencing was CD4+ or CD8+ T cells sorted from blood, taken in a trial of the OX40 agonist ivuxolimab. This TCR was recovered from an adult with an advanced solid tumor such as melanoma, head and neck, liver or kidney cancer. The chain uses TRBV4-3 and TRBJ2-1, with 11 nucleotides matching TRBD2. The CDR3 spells CASSQGLAGISSYNEQFF. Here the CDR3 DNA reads TGCGCCAGCAGCCAAGGACTAGCGGGGATAAGCTCCTACAATGAGCAGTTCTTC.